The clone carrying this T cell receptor beta chain occurred a few times. Its target is unknown. Germline CDR1 LGHNA, CDR2 YSLEER. V lost 4 bases and J lost 8; bases outside the gene matches: 3. The CDR3 runs to 12 residues. Preparation of the TCRbeta library used unique molecular identifiers. TCRdb passed the PCR reads through MiXCR, listing each CDR3 protein once. The data show about 640,000 distinct CDR3 sequences, 10% to 15% seen once. This entry is derived from a study of T-cell reconstitution after alpha-beta-depleted transplantation in children. Study-wide findings and caveats: A year had passed since transplant, and T-cell counts and diversity by then came mostly from newly produced T cells. Reported findings indicate that, about two months after transplant, alpha-beta T cells came from several hundred expanded clones, which were derived from non-depleted graft cells. Some patients' high day-60 TCRbeta diversity was traced to surviving recipient T cells and thymic progenitors.

The chain couples TRBV4-3 to TRBJ1-2, with TRBD1 matching 8 bases. The sample here was PBMCs, mostly from graft donor cells, taken 360 days after TCRalphabeta/CD19-depleted stem cell transplant. The source of this sequence is a male patient younger than 18 who had a stem cell transplant for acute myeloid leukemia, so the T cells may come from the graft donor. The CDR3 DNA is TGCGCCAGCAGCCGGACAGGGAACGGCTACACCTTC. Amino acids: CASSRTGNGYTF.